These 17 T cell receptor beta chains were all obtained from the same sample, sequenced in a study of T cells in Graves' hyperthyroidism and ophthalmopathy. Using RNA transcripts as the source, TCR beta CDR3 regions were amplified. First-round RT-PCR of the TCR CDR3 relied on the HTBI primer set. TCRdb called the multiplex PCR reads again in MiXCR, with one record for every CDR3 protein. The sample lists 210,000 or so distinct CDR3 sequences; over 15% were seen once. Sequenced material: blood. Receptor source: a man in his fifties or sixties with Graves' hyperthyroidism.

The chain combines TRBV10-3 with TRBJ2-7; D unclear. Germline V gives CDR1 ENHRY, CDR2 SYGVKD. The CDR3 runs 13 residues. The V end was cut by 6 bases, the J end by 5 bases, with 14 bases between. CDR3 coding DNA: TGTGCCATCAGGGCTAGTTCATCCGACGAGCAGTACTTC. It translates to CAIRASSSDEQYF.

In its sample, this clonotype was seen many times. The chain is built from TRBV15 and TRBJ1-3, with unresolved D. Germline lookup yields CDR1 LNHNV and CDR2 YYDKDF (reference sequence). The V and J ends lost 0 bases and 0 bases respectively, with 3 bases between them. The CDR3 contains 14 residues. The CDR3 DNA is TGTGCCACCAGCAGAGAGGGCTCTGGAAACACCATATATTTT. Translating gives CATSREGSGNTIYF.

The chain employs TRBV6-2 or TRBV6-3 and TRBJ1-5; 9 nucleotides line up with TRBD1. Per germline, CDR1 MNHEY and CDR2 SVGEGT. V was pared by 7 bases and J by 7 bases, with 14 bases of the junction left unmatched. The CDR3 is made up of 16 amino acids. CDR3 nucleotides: TGTGCCAGCATCCGTCCGGGACAGGGAACCAGCCAGCCCCAGCATTTT. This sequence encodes CASIRPGQGTSQPQHF.

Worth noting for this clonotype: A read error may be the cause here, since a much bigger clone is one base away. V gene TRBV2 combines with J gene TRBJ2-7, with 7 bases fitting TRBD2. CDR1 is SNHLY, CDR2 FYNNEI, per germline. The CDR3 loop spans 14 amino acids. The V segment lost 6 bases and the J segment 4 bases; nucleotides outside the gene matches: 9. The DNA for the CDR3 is TGTGCCAGCAGCTCGGGACTATCGGTATACGAGCAGTACTTC. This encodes CASSSGLSVYEQYF.

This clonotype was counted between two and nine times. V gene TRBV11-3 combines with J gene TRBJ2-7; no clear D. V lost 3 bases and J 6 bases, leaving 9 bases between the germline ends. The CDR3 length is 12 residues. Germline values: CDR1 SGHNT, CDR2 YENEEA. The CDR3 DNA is TGTGCCAGCAGCTTCCCCCTCAGCGAGCAGTACTTC. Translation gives CASSFPLSEQYF.

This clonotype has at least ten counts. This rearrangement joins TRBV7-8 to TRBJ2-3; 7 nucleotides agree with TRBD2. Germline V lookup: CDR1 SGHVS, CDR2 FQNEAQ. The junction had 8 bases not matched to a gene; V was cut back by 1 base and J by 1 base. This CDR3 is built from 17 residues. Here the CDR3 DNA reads TGTGCCAGCAGCTTAGATGAGACTAGCTTTCGCACAGATACGCAGTATTTT. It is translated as CASSLDETSFRTDTQYF.

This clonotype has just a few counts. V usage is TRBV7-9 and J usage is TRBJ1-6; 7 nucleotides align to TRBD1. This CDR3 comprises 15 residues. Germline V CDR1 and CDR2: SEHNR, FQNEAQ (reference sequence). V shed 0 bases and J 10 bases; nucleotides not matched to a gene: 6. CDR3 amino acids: CASSLAVTGHSPLHF. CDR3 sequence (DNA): TGTGCCAGCAGCTTAGCAGTGACAGGGCACTCACCCCTCCACTTT.

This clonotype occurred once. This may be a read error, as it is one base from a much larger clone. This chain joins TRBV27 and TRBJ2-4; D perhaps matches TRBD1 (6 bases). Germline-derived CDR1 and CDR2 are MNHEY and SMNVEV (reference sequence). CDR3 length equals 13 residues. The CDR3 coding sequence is TGTGCCAGCAGTTTAGCCAGGGGAAACATTCTGTACTTC. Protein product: CASSLARGNILYF.

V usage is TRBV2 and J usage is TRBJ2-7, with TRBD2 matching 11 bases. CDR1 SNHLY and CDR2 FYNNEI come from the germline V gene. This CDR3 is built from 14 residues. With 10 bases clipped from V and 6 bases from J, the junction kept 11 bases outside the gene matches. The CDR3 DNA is TGTGCCACCACCGTCGGGACTAGCGGTGGCGAGCAGTACTTC. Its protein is CATTVGTSGGEQYF.

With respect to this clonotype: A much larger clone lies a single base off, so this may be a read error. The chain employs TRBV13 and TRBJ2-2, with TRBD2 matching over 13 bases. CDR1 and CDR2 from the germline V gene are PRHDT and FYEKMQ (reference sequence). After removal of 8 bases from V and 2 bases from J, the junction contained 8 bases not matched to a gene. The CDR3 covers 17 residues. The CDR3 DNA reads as TGTGCCAGCGGCCGGACTAGCGGGAGAAGTAACACCGGGGAGCTGTTTTTT. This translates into CASGRTSGRSNTGELFF.

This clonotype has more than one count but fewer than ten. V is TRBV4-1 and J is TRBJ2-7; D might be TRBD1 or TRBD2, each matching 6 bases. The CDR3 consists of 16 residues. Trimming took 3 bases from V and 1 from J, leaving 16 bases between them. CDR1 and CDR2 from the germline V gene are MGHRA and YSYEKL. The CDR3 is CASSQSIGGRSYEQYF. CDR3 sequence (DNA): TGCGCCAGCAGCCAGTCAATAGGGGGGCGATCCTACGAGCAGTACTTC.

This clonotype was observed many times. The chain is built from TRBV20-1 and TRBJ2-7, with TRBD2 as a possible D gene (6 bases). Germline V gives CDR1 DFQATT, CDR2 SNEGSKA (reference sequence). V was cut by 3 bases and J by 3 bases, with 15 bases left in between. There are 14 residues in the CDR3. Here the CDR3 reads CSARGDFPYYEQYF. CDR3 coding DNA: TGCAGTGCTAGGGGGGACTTCCCCTACTACGAGCAGTACTTC.

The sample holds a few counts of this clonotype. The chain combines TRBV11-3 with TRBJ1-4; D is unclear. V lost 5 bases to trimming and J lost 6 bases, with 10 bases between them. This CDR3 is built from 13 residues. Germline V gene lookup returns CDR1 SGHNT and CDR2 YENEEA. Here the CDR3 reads CASSIRLDEKLFF. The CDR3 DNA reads TGTGCCAGCAGCATCCGACTGGATGAAAAACTGTTTTTT.

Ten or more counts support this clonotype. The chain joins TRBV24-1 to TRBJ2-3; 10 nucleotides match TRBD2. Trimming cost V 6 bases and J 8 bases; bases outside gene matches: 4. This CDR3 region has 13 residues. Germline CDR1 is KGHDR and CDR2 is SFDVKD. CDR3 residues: CATSLAGAGTQYF. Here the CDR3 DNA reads TGTGCCACCAGTCTAGCGGGAGCTGGTACGCAGTATTTT.

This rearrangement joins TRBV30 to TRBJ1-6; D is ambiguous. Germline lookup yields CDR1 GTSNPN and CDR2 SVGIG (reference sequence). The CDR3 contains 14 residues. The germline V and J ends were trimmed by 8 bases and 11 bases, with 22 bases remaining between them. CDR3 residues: CARSLGGGEAPLHF. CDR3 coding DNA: TGTGCCCGATCCCTCGGAGGTGGTGAAGCACCCCTCCACTTT.

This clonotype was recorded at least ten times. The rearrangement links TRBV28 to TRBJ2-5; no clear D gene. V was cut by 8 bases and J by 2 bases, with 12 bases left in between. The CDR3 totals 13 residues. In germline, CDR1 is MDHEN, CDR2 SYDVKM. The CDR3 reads CASLKSGQETQYF. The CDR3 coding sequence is TGTGCCAGCCTGAAGAGTGGGCAAGAGACCCAGTACTTC.

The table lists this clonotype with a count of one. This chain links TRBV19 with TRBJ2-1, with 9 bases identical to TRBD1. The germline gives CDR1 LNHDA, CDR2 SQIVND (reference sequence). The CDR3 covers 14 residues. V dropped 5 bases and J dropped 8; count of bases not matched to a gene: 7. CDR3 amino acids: CASSPGTGTDEQFF. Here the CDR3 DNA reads TGTGCCAGTAGTCCCGGGACAGGGACCGATGAGCAGTTCTTC. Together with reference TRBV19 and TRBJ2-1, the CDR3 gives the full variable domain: DGGITQSPKYLFRKEGQNVTLSCEQNLNHDAMYWYRQDPGQGLRLIYYSQIVNDFQKGDIAEGYSVSREKKESFPLTVTSAQKNPTAFYLCASSPGTGTDEQFFGPGTRLTVL.